This T cell receptor (beta chain) was sequenced for a study of radiotherapy plus CTLA-4 blockade in lung cancer. The ends were cut back, 3 bases at V and 0 bases at J, with 6 bases in the middle. This CDR3 region has 14 residues. CDR1 SGHTA and CDR2 FQGNSA come from the germline V gene. In chemo-refractory metastatic non-small-cell lung cancer, patients got ipilimumab CTLA-4 blockade together with focal radiation. This clone was picked up one time. What it binds is unknown. The repertoire was sequenced with immunoSEQ multiplex PCR; TCRdb's copy has only in-frame clones and lacks some. Among about 62,000 clones listed, 60% to 80% were seen once. Findings and caveats of the study: After treatment with radiotherapy plus ipilimumab, TCR clones that came from the tumor expanded in blood.

The chain has TRBV7-2 and TRBJ1-3; D is unclear. The sequences come from peripheral blood, collected from a patient treated with radiotherapy plus ipilimumab. The origin of this receptor is a human donor with non-small cell lung cancer who had a complete response to radiotherapy plus ipilimumab. CDR3: CASSFGVSGNTIYF. CDR3 bases: TGTGCCAGCAGCTTTGGAGTCTCTGGAAACACCATATATTTT.